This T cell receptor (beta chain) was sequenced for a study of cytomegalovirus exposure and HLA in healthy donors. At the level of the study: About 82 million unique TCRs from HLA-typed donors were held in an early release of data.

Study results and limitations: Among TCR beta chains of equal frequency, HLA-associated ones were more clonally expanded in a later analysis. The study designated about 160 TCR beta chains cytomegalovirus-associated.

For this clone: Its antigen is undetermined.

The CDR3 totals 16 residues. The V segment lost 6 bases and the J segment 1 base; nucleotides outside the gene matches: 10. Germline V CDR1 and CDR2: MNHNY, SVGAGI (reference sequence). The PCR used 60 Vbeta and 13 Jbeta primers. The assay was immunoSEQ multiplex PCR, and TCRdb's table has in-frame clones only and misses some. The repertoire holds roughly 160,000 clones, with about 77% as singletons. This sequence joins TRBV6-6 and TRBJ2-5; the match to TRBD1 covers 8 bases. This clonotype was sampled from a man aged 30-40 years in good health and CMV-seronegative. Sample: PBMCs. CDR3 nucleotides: TGTGCCAGCAGCCCGAGACAGGGGACGGCCCAAGAGACCCAGTACTTC. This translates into CASSPRQGTAQETQYF.